This section outlines one TCR beta chain sequence together with its context. Authors' data handling: Reference gene primer amplification in the assay estimated nucleated cell counts. Assay used: immunoSEQ multiplex PCR; TCRdb lists only in-frame clones, some missing. V, J and clone size are taken as reported in that table, and D and trimming were inferred from the DNA itself. The sample consists of some 100,000 clones, roughly 80% of them appearing once. These data originate in a study of blood T cell repertoires in COVID-19. Study background: Some COVID-19 samples were acute and others convalescent; all came from the United States, Italy and Spain. T cells, B-cell-depleted T cells, or PBMCs supplied cDNA or gDNA.

The CDR3 loop spans 12 amino acids. Germline CDR1 reads MDHEN; CDR2 reads SYDVKM. The germline V and J ends were trimmed by 3 bases and 8 bases, with 10 bases remaining between them. Sequenced input: peripheral blood. The chain couples TRBV28 to TRBJ1-2, with D perhaps TRBD1 (6 bases). The origin of this receptor is a human donor in a cohort sampled during active COVID-19. CDR3: CASSFGQRGYTF. The CDR3 DNA is TGTGCCAGCAGTTTCGGACAGCGCGGCTACACCTTC.